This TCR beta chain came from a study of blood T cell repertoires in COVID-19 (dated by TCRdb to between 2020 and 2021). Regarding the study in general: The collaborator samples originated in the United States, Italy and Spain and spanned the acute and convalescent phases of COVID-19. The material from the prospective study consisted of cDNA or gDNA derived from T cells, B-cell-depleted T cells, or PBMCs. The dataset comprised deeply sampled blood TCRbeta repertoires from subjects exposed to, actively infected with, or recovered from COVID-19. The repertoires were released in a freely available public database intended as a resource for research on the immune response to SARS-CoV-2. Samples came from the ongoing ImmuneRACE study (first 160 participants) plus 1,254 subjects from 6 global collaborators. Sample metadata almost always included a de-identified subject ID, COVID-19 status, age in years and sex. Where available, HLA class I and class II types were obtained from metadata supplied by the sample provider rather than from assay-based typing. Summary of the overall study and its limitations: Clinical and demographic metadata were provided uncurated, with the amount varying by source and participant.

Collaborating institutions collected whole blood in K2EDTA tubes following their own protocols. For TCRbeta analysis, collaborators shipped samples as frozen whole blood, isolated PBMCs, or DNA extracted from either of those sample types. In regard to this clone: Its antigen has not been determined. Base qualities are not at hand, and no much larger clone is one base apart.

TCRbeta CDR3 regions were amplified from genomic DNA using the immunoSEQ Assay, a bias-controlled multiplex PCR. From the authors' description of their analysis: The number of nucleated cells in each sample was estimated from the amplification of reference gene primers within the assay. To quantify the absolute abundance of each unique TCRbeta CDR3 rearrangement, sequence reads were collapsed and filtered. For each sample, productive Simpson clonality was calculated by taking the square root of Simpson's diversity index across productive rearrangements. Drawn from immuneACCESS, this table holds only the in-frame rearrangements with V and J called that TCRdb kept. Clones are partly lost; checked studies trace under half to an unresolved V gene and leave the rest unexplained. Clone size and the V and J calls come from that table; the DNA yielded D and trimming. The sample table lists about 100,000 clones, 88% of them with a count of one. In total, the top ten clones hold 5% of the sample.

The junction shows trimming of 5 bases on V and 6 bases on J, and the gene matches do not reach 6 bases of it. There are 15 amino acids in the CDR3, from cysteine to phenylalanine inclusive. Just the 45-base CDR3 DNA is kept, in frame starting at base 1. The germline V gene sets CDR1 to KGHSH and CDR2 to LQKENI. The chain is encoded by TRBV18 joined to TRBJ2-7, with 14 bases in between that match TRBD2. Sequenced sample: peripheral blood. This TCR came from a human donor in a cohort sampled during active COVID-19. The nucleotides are TGTGCCAGCTCATCAGAGGGACTAGCGGGAGCCGAGCAGTACTTC. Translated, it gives CASSSEGLAGAEQYF.